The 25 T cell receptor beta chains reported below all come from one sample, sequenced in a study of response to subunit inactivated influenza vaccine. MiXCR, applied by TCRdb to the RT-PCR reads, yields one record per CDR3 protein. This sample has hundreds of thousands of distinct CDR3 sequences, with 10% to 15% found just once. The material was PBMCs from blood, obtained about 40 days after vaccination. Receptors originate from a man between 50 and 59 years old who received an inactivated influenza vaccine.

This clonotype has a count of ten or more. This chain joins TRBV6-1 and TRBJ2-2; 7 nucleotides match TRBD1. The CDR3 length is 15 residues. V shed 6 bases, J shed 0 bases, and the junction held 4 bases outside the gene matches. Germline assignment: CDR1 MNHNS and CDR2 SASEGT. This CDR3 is CASRRQGANTGELFF. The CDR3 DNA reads TGTGCCAGCAGGCGACAGGGAGCGAACACCGGGGAGCTGTTTTTT.

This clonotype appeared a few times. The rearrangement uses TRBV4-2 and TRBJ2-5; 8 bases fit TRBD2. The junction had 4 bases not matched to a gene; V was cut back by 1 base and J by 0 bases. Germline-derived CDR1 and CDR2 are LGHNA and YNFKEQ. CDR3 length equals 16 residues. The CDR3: CASSQVRSGNQETQYF. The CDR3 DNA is TGTGCCAGCAGCCAAGTGCGTAGCGGGAACCAAGAGACCCAGTACTTC.

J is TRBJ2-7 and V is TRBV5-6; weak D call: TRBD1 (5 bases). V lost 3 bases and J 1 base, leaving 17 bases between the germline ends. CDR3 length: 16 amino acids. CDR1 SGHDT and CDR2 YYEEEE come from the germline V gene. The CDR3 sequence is CASSWGTGKRSYEQYF. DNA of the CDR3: TGTGCCAGCAGCTGGGGAACAGGAAAACGTTCCTACGAGCAGTACTTC.

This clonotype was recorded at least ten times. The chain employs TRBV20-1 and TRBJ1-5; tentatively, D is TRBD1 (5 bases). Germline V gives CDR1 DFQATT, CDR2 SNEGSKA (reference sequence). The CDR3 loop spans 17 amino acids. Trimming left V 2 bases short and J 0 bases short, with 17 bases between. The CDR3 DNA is TGCAGTGCTAGAACGATTATAGGGGCGAATAGCAATCAGCCCCAGCATTTT. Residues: CSARTIIGANSNQPQHF.

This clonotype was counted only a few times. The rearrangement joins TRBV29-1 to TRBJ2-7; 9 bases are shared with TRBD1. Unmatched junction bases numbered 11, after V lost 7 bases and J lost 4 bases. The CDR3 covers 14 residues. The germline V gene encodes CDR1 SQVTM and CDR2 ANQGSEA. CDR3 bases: TGCAGCGCGGATGCGGGACAGGGAGGGTACGAGCAGTACTTC. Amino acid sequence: CSADAGQGGYEQYF.

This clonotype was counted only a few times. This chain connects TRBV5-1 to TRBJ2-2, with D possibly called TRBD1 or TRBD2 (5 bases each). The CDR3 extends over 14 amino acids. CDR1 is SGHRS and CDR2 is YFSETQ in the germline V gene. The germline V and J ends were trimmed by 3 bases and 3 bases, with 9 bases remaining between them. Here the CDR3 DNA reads TGCGCCAGCAGCTCGGGACCTGACACCGGGGAGCTGTTTTTT. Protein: CASSSGPDTGELFF.

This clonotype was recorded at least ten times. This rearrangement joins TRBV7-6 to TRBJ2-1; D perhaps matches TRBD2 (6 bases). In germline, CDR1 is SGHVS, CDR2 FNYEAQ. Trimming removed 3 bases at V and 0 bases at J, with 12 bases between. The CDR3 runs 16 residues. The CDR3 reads CASSFEAGSSYNEQFF. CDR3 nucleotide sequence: TGTGCCAGCAGCTTTGAGGCGGGATCCTCCTACAATGAGCAGTTCTTC.

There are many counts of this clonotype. CDR3 DNA: TGTGCCAGCAGACCAGGGGGGGGGCGTCGCCGTGGCTCCTACAATGAGCAGTTCTTC. Translating gives CASRPGGGRRRGSYNEQFF. The chain links TRBV6-2 or TRBV6-3 to TRBJ2-1; D might be TRBD1 or TRBD2, each matching 7 bases. This CDR3 has 19 residues. Trimming removed 6 bases from V and 0 bases from J, with 24 bases in between. CDR1 and CDR2 (germline): MNHEY, SVGEGT.

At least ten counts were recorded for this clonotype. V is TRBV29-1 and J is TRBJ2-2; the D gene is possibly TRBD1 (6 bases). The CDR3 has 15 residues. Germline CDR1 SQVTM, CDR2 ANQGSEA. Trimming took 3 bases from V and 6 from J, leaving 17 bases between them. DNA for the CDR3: TGCAGCGTTGAGGAACAGGGTTCTTGGGCCGGGGAGCTGTTTTTT. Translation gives CSVEEQGSWAGELFF.

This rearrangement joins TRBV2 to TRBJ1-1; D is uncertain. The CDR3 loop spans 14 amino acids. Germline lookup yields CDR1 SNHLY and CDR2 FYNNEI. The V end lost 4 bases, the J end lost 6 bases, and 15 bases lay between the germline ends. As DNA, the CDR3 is TGTGCCAGCAGTGTAAGATGGACCTACCCTGAAGCTTTCTTT. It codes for CASSVRWTYPEAFF.

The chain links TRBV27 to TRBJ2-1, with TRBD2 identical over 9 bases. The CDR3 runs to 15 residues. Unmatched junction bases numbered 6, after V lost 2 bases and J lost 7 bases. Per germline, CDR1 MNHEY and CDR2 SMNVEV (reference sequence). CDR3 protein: CASSLRAGGINEQFF. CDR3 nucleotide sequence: TGTGCCAGCAGTTTACGTGCGGGAGGGATTAATGAGCAGTTCTTC.

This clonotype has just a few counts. The CDR3 protein is CASSIPGPPYEQFF. The CDR3 nucleotides are TGTGCCAGCAGTATCCCAGGCCCCCCATATGAGCAGTTCTTC. The chain joins TRBV28 to TRBJ2-1; D unresolved. This CDR3 is 14 amino acids long. Germline V gene data show CDR1 as MDHEN and CDR2 as SYDVKM. V was cut by 5 bases and J by 8 bases, with 16 bases left in between.

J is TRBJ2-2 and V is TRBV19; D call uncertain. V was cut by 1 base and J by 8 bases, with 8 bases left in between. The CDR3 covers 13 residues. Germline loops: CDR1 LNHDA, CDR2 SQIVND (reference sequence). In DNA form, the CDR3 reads TGTGCCAGTAGTATAGCCCATGGGGGGGAGCTGTTTTTT. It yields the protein CASSIAHGGELFF. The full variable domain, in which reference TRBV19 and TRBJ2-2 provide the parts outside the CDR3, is DGGITQSPKYLFRKEGQNVTLSCEQNLNHDAMYWYRQDPGQGLRLIYYSQIVNDFQKGDIAEGYSVSREKKESFPLTVTSAQKNPTAFYLCASSIAHGGELFFGEGSRLTVL.

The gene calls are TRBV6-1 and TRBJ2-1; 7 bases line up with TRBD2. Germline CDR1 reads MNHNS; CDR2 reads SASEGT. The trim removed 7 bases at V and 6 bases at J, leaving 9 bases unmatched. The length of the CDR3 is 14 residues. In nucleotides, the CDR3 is TGTGCCAGCACCGAGGGAGGGACTTTCAATGAGCAGTTCTTC. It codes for CASTEGGTFNEQFF.

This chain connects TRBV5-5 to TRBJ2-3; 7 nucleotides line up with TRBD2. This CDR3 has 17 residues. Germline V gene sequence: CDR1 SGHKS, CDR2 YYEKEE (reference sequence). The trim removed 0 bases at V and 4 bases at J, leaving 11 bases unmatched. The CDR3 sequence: CASSLELANLWADTQYF. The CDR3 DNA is TGTGCCAGCAGCTTGGAACTAGCGAACCTATGGGCAGATACGCAGTATTTT.

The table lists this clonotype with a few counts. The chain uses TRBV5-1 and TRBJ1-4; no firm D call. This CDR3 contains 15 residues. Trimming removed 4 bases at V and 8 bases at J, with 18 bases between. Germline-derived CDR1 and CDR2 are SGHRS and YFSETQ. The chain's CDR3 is CASSPGWPESEKLFF. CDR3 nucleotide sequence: TGCGCCAGCAGCCCGGGTTGGCCAGAAAGCGAAAAACTGTTTTTT.

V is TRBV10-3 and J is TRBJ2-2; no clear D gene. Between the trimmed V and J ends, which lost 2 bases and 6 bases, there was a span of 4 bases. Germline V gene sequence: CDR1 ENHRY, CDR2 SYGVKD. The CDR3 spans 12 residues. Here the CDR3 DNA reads TGTGCCATCAGTGAGGGGCCCGGGGAGCTGTTTTTT. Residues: CAISEGPGELFF.

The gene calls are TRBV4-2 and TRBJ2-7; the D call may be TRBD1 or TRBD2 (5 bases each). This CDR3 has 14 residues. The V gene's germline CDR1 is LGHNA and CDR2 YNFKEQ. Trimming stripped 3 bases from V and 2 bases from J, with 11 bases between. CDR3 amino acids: CASSQTGRPYEQYF. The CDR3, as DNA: TGTGCCAGCAGCCAGACGGGACGACCCTACGAGCAGTACTTC.

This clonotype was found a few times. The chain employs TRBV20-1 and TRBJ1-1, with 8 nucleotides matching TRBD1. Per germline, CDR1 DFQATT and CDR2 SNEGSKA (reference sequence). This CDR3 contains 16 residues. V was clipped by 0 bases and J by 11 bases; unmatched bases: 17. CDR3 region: CSARDYGDRLGFYAFF. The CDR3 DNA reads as TGCAGTGCTAGAGATTACGGGGACAGGTTGGGGTTTTACGCTTTCTTT.

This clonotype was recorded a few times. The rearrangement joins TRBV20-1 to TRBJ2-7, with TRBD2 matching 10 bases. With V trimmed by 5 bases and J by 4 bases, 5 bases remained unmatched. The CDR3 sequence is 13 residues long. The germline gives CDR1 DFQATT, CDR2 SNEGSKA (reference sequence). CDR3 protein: CSASPGLAYEQYF. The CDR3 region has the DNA TGCAGTGCTTCCCCGGGACTAGCGTACGAGCAGTACTTC.

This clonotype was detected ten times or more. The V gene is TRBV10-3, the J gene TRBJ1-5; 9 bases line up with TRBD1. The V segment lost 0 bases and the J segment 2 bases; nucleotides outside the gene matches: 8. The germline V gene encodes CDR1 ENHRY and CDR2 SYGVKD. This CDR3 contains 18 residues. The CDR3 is CAISESLDRGPRNQPQHF. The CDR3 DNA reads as TGTGCCATCAGTGAGTCGCTGGACAGGGGTCCTCGCAATCAGCCCCAGCATTTT.

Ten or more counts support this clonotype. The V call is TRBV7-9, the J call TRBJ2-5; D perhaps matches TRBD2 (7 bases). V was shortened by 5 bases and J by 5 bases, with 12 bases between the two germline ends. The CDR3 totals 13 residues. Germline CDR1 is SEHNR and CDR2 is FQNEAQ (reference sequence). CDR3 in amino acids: CASSQGRDETQYF. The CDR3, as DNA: TGTGCCAGCAGCCAGGGGAGGGACGAGACCCAGTACTTC.

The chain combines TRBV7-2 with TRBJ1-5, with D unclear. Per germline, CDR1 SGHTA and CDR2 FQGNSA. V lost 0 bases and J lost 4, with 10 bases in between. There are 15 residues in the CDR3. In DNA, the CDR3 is TGTGCCAGCAGCTTAGCAGGACTACCTAATCAGCCCCAGCATTTT. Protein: CASSLAGLPNQPQHF.

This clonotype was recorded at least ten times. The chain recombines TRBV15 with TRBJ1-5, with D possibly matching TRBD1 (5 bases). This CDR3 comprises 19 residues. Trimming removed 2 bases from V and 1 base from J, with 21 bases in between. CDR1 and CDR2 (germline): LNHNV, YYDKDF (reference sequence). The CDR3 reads CATSRPQGTALGSNQPQHF. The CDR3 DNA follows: TGTGCCACCAGCAGACCCCAGGGAACGGCATTGGGCAGCAATCAGCCCCAGCATTTT.

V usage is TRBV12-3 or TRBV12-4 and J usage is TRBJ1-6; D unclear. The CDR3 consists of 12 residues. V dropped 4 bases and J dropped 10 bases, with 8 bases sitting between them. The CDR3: CASSSLGSPLHF. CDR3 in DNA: TGTGCCAGCAGTTCCCTTGGCTCACCCCTCCACTTT.